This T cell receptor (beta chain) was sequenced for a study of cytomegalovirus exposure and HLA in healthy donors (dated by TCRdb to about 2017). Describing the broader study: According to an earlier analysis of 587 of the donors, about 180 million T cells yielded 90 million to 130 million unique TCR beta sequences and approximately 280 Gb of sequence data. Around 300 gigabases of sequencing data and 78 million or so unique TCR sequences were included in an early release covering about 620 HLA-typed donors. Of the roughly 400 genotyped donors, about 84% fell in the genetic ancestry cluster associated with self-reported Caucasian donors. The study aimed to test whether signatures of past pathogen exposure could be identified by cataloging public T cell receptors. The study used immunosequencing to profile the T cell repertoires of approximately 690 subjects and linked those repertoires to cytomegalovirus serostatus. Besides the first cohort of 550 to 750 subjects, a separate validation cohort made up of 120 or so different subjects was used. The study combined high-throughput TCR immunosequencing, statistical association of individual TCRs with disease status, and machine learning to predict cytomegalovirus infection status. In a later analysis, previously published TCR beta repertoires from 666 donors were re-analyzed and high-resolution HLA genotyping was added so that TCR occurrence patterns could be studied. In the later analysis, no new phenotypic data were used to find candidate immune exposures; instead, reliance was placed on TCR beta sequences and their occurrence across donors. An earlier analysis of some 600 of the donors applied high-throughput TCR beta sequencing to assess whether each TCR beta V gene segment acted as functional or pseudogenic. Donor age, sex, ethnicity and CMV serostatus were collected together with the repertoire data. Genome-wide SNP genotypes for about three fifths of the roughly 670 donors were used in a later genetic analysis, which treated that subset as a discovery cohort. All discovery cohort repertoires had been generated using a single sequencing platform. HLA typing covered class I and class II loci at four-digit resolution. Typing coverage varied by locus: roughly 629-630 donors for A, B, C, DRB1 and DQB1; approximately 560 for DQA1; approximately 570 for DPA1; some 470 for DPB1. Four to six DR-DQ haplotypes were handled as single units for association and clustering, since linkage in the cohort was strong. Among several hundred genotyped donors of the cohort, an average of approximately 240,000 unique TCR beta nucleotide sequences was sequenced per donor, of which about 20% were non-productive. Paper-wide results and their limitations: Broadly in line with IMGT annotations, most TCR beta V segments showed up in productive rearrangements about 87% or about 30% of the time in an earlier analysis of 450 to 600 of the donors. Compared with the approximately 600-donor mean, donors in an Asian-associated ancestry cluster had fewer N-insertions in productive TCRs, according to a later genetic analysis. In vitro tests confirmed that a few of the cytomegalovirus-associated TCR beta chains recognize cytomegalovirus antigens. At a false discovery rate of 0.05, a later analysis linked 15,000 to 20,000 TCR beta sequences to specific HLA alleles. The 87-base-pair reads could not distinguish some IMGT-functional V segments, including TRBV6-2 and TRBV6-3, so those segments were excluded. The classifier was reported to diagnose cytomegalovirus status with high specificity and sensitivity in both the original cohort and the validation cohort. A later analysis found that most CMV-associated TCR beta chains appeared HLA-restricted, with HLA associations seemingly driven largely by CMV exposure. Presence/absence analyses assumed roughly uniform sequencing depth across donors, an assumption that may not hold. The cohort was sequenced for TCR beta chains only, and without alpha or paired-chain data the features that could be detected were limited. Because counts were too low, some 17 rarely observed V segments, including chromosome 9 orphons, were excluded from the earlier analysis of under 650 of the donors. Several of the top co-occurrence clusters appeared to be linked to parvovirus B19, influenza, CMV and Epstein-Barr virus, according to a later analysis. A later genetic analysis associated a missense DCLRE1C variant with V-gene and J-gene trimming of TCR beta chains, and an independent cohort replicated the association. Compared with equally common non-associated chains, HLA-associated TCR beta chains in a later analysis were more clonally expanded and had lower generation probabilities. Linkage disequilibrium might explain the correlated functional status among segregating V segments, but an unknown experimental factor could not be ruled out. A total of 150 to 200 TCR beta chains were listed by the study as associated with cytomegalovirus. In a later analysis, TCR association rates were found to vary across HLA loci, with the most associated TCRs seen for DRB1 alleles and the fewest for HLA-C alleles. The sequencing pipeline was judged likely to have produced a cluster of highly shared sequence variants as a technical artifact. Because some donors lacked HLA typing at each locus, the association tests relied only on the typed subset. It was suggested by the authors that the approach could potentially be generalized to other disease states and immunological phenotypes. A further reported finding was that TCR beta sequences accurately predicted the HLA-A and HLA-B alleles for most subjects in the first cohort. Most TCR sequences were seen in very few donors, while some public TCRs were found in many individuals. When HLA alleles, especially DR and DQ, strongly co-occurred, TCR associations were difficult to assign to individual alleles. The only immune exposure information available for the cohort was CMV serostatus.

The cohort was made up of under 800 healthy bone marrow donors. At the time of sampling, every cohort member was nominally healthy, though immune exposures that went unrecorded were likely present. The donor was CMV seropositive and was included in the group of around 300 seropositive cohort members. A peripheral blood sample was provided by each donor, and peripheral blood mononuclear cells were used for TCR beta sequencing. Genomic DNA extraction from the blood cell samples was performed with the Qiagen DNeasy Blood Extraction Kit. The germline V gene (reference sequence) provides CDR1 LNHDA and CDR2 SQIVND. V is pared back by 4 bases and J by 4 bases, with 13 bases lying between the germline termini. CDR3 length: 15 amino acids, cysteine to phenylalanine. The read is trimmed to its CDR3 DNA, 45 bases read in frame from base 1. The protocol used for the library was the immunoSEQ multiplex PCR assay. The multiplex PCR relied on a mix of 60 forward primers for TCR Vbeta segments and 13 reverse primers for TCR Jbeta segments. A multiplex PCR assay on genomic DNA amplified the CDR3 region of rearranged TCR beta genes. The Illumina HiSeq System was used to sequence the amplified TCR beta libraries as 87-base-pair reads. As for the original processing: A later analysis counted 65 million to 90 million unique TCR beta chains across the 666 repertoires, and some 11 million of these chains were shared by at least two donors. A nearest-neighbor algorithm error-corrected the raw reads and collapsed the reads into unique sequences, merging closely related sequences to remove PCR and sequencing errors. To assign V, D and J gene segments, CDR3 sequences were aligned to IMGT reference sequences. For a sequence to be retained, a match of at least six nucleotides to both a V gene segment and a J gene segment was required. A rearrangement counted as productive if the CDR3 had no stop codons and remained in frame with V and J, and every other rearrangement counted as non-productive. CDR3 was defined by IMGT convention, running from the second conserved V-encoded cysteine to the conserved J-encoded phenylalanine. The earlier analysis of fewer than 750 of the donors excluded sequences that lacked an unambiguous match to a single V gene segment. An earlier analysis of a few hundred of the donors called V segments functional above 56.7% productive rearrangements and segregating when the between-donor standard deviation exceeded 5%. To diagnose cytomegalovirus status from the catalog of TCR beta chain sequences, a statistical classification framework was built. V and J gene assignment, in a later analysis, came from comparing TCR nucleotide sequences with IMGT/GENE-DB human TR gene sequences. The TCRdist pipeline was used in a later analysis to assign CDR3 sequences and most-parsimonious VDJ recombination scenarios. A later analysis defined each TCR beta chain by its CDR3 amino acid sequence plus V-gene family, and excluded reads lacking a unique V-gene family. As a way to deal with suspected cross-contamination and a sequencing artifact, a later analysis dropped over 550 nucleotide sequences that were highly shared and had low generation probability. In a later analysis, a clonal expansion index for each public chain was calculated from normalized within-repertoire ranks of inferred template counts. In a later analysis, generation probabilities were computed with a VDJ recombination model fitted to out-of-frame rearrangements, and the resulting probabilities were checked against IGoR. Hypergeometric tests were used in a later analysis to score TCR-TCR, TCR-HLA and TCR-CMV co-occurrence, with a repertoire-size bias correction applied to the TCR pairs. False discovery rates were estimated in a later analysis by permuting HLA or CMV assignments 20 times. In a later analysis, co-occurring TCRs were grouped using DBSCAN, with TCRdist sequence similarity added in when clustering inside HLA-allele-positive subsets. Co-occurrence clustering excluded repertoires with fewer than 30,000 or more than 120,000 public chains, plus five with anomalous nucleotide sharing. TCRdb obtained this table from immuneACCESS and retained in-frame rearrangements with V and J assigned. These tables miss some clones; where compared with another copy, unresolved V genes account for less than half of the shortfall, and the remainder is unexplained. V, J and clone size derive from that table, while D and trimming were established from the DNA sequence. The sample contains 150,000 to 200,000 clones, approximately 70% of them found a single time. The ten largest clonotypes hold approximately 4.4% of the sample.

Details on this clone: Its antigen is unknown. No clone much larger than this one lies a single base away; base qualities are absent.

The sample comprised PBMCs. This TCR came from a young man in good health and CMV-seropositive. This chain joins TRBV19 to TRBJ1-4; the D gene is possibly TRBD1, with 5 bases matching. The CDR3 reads CASSSQQDVNEKLFF. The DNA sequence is TGTGCCAGTAGTAGCCAACAGGACGTTAATGAAAAACTGTTTTTT.